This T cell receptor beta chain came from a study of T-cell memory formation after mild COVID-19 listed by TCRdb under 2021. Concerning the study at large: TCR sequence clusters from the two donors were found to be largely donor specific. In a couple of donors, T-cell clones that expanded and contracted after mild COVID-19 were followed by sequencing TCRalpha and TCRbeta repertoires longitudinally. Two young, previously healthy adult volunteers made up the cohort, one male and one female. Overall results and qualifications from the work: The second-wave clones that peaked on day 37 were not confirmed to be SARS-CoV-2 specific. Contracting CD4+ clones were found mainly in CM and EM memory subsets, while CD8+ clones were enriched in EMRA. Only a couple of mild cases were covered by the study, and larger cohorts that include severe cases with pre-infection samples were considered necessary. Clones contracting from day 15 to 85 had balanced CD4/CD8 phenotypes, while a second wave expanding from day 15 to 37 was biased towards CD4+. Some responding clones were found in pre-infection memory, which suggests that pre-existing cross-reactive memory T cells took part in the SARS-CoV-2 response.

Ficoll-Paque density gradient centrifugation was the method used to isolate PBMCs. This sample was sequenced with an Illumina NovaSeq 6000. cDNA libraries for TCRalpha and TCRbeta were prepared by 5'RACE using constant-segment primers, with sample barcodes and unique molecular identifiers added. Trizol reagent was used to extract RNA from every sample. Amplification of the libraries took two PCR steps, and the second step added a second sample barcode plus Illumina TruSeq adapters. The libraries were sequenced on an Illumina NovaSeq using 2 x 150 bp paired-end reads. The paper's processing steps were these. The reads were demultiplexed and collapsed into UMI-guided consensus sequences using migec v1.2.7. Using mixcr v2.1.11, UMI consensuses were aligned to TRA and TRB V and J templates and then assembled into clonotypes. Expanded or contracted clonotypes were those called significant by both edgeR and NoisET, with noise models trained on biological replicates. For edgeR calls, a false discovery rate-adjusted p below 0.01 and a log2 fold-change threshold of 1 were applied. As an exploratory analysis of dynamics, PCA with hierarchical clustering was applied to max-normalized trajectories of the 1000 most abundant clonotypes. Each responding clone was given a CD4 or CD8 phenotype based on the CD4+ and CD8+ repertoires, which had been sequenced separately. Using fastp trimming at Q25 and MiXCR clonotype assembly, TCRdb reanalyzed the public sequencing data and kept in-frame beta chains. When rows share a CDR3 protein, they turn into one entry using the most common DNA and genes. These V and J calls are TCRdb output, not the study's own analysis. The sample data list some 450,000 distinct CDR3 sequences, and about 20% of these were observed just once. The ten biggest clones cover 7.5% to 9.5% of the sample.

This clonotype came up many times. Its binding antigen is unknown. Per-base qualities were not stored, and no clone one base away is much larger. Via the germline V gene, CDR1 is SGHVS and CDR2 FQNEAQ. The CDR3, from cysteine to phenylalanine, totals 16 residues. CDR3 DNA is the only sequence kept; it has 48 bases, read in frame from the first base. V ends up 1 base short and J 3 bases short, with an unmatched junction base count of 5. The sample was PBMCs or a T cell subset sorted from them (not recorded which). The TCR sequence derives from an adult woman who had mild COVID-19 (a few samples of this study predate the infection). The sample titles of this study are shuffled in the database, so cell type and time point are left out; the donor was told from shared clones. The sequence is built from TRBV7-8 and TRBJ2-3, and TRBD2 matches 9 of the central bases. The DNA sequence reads TGTGCCAGCAGCTTAGGGCGGGAGGGCTTGACAGATACGCAGTATTTT. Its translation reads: CASSLGREGLTDTQYF.